A single sample gave rise to the 7 T cell receptor beta chains below, sequenced in a study of beta chain features in type 1 diabetes. As every portion of the isolated RNA was reverse transcribed, the sequencing read expressed TCRB transcripts. Generated by immunoSEQ multiplex PCR, the TCRdb table keeps only in-frame clones and is missing some. The sample holds hundreds of thousands of clones; 30% are singletons and the top ten take roughly 0.06%. The sample comprised naive CD4+ T cells from blood. These TCRs come from a man younger than 35 in good health.

The chain uses TRBV30 and TRBJ2-7; 11 bases line up with TRBD2. The ends lost 5 bases at V and 4 bases at J; junction bases unmatched: 7. The CDR3 has 14 residues. CDR1 is GTSNPN and CDR2 is SVGIG in the germline V gene (reference sequence). The CDR3 sequence: CAWGGASGRYEQYF. The CDR3 region has the DNA TGTGCCTGGGGAGGGGCTAGCGGGAGGTACGAGCAGTACTTC.

The rearrangement links TRBV4-2 to TRBJ2-3; possibly TRBD1 for D (5 bases). Germline V gene sequence: CDR1 LGHNA, CDR2 YNFKEQ. The CDR3 spans 18 residues. V lost 0 bases and J lost 2, with 18 bases in between. The CDR3 here is CASSQDLKGQGYTDTQYF. Written as DNA, the CDR3 is TGTGCCAGCAGCCAAGATCTAAAGGGCCAGGGCTACACAGATACGCAGTATTTT.

The gene calls are TRBV28 and TRBJ2-1; D unclear. V lost 6 bases and J lost 4, with 13 bases in between. The germline gives CDR1 MDHEN, CDR2 SYDVKM. The CDR3 covers 14 residues. The CDR3: CASSRPLGYNEQFF. CDR3 nucleotide sequence: TGTGCCAGCAGCCGCCCTTTAGGTTACAATGAGCAGTTCTTC.

This chain joins TRBV7-2 and TRBJ2-7, with D unresolved. The length of the CDR3 is 15 residues. V shed 0 bases and J shed 0 bases, with 9 bases lying between them. In germline, CDR1 is SGHTA, CDR2 FQGNSA. The CDR3 sequence: CASSLADTLSYEQYF. The CDR3 DNA sequence: TGTGCCAGCAGCTTAGCAGACACCCTCTCCTACGAGCAGTACTTC.

The V and J genes are TRBV2 and TRBJ2-3; either TRBD1 or TRBD2 may supply D (5 bases each). The CDR3 extends over 15 amino acids. Germline CDR1 reads SNHLY; CDR2 reads FYNNEI. The germline V and J ends were trimmed by 5 bases and 10 bases, with 22 bases remaining between them. The CDR3 sequence: CASSHRSRASPAQYF. Written as DNA, the CDR3 is TGTGCCAGCAGTCACAGGTCGCGGGCCTCGCCGGCGCAGTATTTT.

The gene calls are TRBV5-6 and TRBJ2-5, with D unresolved. In germline, CDR1 is SGHDT, CDR2 YYEEEE. The CDR3 has 13 amino acids. Trimming shortened V by 4 bases and J by 1 base, and 8 bases separated the two germline ends. The CDR3 nucleotides read TGTGCCAGCAGCGCGACGATCCAAGAGACCCAGTACTTC. Protein: CASSATIQETQYF.

The chain combines TRBV5-6 with TRBJ2-7; the D is unclear. V was pared by 2 bases and J by 3 bases, with 6 bases between. This CDR3 has 12 amino acids. The germline V gene encodes CDR1 SGHDT and CDR2 YYEEEE. The CDR3 protein is CASSLSVYEQYF. CDR3 nucleotides: TGTGCCAGCAGCTTATCTGTCTACGAGCAGTACTTC.